Following are 8 T cell receptor beta chains from one sample sequenced in a study of T cells in Graves' hyperthyroidism and ophthalmopathy (dated by TCRdb to between 2017 and 2020). Libraries were made using multiplex PCR. The sequencer listed for this sample is Illumina HiSeq 2000. The TCR beta CDR3 regions were amplified from the RNA transcripts. For the first round of RT-PCR on the TCR CDR3, the HTBI primer set was used together with the Qiagen OneStep RT-PCR kit. TCRdb applied fastp at Q25 and MiXCR to the public reads, then kept only in-frame beta chains. Identical CDR3 protein sequences are pooled into one entry, listed with their most common genes and DNA. Present in this sample are 270,000 or so distinct CDR3 sequences, about 25% of which were seen just once. The ten largest clones add up to approximately 30% of the sample. Sequencing input: blood. These receptors were obtained from a man between 35 and 55 years old with Graves' hyperthyroidism that later progressed to Graves' ophthalmopathy.

V gene TRBV27 combines with J gene TRBJ2-7; D is ambiguous. Germline lookup yields CDR1 MNHEY and CDR2 SMNVEV (reference sequence). V lost 3 bases and J 2 bases, leaving 8 bases between the germline ends. There are 13 residues in the CDR3. In nucleotides, the CDR3 is TGTGCCAGCAGTTTTAATGGAGCCTACGAGCAGTACTTC. It translates to CASSFNGAYEQYF.

The CDR3 sequence is CASSFRSYSYEQYF. CDR3 DNA sequence: TGTGCCAGCAGTTTTCGCAGTTACTCCTACGAGCAGTACTTC. V is TRBV12-3 or TRBV12-4 and J is TRBJ2-7; no firm D call. Trimming removed 3 bases at V and 0 bases at J, with 9 bases between. The CDR3 spans 14 residues.

This clonotype was observed many times. The chain joins TRBV6-1 to TRBJ1-1; 7 nucleotides line up with TRBD1. Trimming at V came to 7 bases and at J to 5 bases, leaving 7 bases not matched to a gene. Per germline, CDR1 MNHNS and CDR2 SASEGT. This CDR3 has 13 amino acids. CDR3 residues: CASTPTGHTEAFF. In DNA, the CDR3 is TGTGCCAGCACCCCGACAGGGCATACTGAAGCTTTCTTT.

The V gene is TRBV27, the J gene TRBJ1-1; D gene unclear. The CDR3 consists of 15 residues. V was cut by 0 bases and J by 1 base, with 9 bases left in between. CDR1 is MNHEY and CDR2 is SMNVEV in the germline V gene (reference sequence). CDR3: CASSLSIYTNTEAFF. CDR3 bases: TGTGCCAGCAGTTTATCGATCTACACGAACACTGAAGCTTTCTTT.

The chain employs TRBV28 and TRBJ1-2, with D unresolved. Trimming stripped 5 bases from V and 3 bases from J, with 13 bases between. The CDR3 sequence is 14 residues long. Germline CDR1 MDHEN, CDR2 SYDVKM. CDR3 in DNA: TGTGCCAGCAGTCCTTTGAACGTTGACTATGGCTACACCTTC. Amino acid sequence: CASSPLNVDYGYTF.

CDR3 residues: CSVEIDRGEAFF. As DNA, the CDR3 is TGCAGCGTGGAAATTGACAGGGGTGAAGCTTTCTTT. The chain has TRBV29-1 and TRBJ1-1; 8 positions agree with TRBD1. The CDR3 consists of 12 residues. Looked up from germline, CDR1 is SQVTM and CDR2 is ANQGSEA. The V and J ends lost 6 bases and 7 bases, in that order; junction bases with no gene match: 7.

This clonotype occurred many times. V and J are TRBV5-5 and TRBJ1-2, with 11 nucleotides matching TRBD1. The CDR3 covers 15 residues. With V trimmed by 4 bases and J by 4 bases, 6 bases remained unmatched. The V gene's germline CDR1 is SGHKS and CDR2 YYEKEE (reference sequence). CDR3 sequence reads: CASSGGDRGSYGYTF. DNA for the CDR3: TGTGCCAGCAGCGGAGGGGACAGGGGGTCCTATGGCTACACCTTC. The full variable domain, in which reference TRBV5-5 and TRBJ1-2 provide the parts outside the CDR3, is DAGVTQSPTHLIKTRGQQVTLRCSPISGHKSVSWYQQVLGQGPQFIFQYYEKEERGRGNFPDRFSARQFPNYSSELNVNALLLGDSALYLCASSGGDRGSYGYTFGSGTRLTVV.

This clonotype was observed many times. The chain employs TRBV7-9 and TRBJ1-6; D remains ambiguous. The germline V gene encodes CDR1 SEHNR and CDR2 FQNEAQ (reference sequence). This CDR3 contains 13 residues. Trimming left V 5 bases short and J 13 bases short, with 15 bases between. The CDR3 coding sequence is TGTGCCAGCAGCACGGACGTTCTTGACCCCCTCCACTTT. Protein product: CASSTDVLDPLHF.